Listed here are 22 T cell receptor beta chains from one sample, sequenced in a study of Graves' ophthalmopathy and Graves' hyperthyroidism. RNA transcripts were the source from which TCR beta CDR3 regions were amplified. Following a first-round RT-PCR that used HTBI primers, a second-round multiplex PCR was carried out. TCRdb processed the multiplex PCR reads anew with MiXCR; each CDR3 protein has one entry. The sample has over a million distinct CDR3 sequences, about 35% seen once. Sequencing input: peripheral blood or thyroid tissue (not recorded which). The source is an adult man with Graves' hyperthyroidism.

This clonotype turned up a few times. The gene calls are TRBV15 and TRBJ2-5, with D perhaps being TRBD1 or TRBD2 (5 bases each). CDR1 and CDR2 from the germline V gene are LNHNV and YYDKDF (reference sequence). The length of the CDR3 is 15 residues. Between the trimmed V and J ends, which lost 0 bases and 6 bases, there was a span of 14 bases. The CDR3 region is CATSRDLGRMQTQYF. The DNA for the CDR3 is TGTGCCACCAGCAGAGATCTGGGACGGATGCAGACCCAGTACTTC.

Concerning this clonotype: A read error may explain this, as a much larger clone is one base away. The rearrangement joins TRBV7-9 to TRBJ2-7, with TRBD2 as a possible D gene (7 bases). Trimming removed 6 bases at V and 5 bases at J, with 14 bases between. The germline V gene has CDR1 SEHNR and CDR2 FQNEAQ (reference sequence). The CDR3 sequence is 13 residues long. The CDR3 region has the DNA TGTGCCAGCAGTGGAACAGGGAGGGACGAGCAGTACTTC. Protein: CASSGTGRDEQYF.

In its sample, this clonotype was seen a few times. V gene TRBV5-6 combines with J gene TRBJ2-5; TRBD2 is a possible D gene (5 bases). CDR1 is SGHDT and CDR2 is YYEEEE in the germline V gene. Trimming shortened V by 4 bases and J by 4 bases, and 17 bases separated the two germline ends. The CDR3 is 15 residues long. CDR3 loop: CASSPRGRFTETQYF. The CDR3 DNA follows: TGTGCCAGCAGCCCCCGAGGGCGATTCACAGAGACCCAGTACTTC.

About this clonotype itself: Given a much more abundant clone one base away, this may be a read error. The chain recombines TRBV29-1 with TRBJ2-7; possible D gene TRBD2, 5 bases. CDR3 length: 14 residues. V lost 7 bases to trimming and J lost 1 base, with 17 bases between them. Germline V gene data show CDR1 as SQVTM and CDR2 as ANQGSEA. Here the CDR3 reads CSALRPGYSYEQYF. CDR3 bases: TGCAGCGCCTTAAGACCGGGATATTCCTACGAGCAGTACTTC.

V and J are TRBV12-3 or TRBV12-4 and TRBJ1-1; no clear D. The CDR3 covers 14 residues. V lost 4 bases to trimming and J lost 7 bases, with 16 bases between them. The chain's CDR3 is CASSSREATNEAFF. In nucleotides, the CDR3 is TGTGCCAGCAGTTCCCGGGAGGCAACTAATGAAGCTTTCTTT.

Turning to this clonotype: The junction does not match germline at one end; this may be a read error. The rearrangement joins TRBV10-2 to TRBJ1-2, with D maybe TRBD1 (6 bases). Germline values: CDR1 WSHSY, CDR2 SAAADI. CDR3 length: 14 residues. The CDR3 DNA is TGTGCCAGCAGTTACGCCAGGACAGAATATGGCTACACCTTC. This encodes CASSYARTEYGYTF.

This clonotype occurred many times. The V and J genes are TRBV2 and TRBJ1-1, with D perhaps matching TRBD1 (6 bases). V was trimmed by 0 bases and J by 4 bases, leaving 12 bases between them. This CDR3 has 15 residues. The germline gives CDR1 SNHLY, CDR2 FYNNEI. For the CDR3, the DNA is TGTGCCAGCAGTGAAGCGCGCAGGGGAGGCACTGAAGCTTTCTTT. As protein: CASSEARRGGTEAFF.

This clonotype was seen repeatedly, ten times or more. CDR3 region: CASSLSGAPYF. The CDR3 DNA sequence: TGTGCCAGCAGCTTAAGCGGAGCACCCTATTTT. This chain uses TRBV7-9 with TRBJ2-3; weak D call: TRBD2 (5 bases). The V gene's germline CDR1 is SEHNR and CDR2 FQNEAQ (reference sequence). Trimming cost V 2 bases and J 15 bases, with 12 bases left between them. The CDR3 runs 11 residues.

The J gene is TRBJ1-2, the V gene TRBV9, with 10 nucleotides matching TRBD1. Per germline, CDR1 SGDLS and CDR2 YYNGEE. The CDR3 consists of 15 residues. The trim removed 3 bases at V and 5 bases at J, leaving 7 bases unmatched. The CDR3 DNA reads TGTGCCAGCAGCGCCCGGGACAGGGGTCCTTATGGCTACACCTTC. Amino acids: CASSARDRGPYGYTF.

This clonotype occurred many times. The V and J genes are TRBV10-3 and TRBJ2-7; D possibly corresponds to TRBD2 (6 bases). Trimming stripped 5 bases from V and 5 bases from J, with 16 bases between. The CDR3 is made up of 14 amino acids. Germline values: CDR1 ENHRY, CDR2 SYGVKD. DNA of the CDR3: TGTGCCATCAGTACCGGGACTGATCTCCACGAGCAGTACTTC. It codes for CAISTGTDLHEQYF.

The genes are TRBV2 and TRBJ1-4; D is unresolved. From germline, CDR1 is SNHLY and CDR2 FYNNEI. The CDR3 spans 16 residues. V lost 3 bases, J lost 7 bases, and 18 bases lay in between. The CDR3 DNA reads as TGTGCCAGCAGTGACAGGAATGGGCTCGGAGGTGAAAAACTGTTTTTT. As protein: CASSDRNGLGGEKLFF.

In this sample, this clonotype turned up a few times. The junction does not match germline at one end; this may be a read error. The CDR3 nucleotides are TGTGCCAGCAGCTCATCGGCAGTCAATTCACCCCTCCACTTT. Its protein product is CASSSSAVNSPLHF. J is TRBJ1-6 and V is TRBV5-1; D is unclear. The length of the CDR3 is 14 residues. Looked up from germline, CDR1 is SGHRS and CDR2 is YFSETQ.

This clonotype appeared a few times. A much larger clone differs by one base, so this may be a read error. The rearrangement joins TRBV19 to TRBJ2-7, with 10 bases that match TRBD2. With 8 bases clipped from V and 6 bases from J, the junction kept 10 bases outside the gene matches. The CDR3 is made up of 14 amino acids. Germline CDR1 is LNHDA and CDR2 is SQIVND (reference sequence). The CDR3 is CASGPGTSVGEQYF. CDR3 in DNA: TGTGCCAGTGGTCCGGGGACTAGCGTTGGCGAGCAGTACTTC.

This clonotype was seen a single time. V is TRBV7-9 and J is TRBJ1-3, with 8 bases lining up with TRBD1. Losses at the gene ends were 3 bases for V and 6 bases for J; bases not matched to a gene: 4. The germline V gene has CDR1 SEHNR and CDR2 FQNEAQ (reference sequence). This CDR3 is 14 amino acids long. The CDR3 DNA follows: TGTGCCAGCAGCTTTGGACAGGGCGCAAACACCATATATTTT. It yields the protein CASSFGQGANTIYF.

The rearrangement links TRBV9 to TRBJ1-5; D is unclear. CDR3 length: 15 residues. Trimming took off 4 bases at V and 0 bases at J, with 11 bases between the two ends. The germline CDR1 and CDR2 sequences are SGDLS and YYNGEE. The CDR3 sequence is CASSQNIDSNQPQHF. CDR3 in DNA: TGTGCCAGCAGCCAAAACATAGATAGCAATCAGCCCCAGCATTTT.

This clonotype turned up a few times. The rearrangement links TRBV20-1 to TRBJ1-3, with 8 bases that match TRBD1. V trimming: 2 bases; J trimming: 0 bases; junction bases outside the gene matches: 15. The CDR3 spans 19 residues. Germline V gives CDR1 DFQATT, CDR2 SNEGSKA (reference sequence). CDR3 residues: CSARRPGQVPPYSGNTIYF. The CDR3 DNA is TGCAGTGCTAGACGTCCGGGACAGGTCCCTCCATACTCTGGAAACACCATATATTTT.

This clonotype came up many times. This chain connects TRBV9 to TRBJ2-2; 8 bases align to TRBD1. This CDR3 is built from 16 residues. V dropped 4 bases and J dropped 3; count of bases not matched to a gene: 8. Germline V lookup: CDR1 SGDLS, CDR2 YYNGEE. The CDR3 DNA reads TGTGCCAGCAGCTCCAATCCGACAGGGGACACCGGGGAGCTGTTTTTT. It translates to CASSSNPTGDTGELFF.

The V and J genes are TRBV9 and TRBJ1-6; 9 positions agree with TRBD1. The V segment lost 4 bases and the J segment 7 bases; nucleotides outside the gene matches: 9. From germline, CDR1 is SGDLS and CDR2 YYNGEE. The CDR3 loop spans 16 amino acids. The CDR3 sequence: CASSIPGTGLNSPLHF. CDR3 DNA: TGTGCCAGCAGCATACCCGGGACAGGGTTGAATTCACCCCTCCACTTT.

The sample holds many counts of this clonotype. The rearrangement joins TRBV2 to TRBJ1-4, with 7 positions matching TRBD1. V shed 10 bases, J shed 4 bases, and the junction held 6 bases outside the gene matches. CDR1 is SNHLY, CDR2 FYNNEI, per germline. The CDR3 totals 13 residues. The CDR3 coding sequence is TGTGCCACGTGGACAGGAGATAATGAAAAACTGTTTTTT. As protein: CATWTGDNEKLFF.

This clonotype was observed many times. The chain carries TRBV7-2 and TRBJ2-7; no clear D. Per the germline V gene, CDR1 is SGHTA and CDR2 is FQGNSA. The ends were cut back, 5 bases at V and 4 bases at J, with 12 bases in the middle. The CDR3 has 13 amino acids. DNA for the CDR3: TGTGCCAGCAGCCTGGGATGGAAGTACGAGCAGTACTTC. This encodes CASSLGWKYEQYF.

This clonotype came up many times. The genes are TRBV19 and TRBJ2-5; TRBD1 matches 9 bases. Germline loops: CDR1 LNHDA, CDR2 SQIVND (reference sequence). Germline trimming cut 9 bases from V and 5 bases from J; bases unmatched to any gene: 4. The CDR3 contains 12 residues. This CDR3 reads CASSTGGETQYF. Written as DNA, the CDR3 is TGTGCCAGCAGCACAGGGGGCGAGACCCAGTACTTC.

The CDR3 DNA sequence: TGTGCCAGCAGGGGGGGACAGGGGAGCGAAAAACTGTTTTTT. It yields the protein CASRGGQGSEKLFF. The V and J genes are TRBV2 and TRBJ1-4, with 10 bases lining up with TRBD1. Trimming removed 6 bases from V and 8 bases from J; junction bases left unmatched: 6. Germline CDR1 SNHLY, CDR2 FYNNEI. This CDR3 has 14 residues. Supplemented by reference TRBV2 and TRBJ1-4, the full variable domain reads EPEVTQTPSHQVTQMGQEVILRCVPISNHLYFYWYRQILGQKVEFLVSFYNNEISEKSEIFDDQFSVERPDGSNFTLKIRSTKLEDSAMYFCASRGGQGSEKLFFGSGTQLSVL.